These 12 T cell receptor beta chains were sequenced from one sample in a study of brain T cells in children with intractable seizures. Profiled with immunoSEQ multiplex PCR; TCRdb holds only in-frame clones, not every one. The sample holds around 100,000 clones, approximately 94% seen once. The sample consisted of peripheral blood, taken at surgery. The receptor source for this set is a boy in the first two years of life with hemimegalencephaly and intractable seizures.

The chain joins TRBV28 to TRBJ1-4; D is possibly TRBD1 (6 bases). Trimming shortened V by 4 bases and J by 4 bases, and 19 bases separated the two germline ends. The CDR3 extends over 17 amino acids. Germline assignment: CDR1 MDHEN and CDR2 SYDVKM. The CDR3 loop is CASSYLGMTGLNEKLFF. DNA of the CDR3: TGTGCCAGCAGTTATCTGGGGATGACAGGCCTTAATGAAAAACTGTTTTTT.

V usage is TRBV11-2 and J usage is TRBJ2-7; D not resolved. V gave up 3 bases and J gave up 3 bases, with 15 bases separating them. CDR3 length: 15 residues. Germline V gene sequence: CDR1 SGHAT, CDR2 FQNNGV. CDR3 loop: CASSFPGPTIYEQYF. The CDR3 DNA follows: TGTGCCAGCAGCTTTCCAGGACCGACGATCTACGAGCAGTACTTC.

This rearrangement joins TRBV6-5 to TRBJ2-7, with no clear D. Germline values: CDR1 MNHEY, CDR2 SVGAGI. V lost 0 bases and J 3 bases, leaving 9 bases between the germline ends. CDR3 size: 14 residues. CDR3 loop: CASSYSLGGYEQYF. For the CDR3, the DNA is TGTGCCAGCAGTTACTCTCTCGGCGGCTACGAGCAGTACTTC.

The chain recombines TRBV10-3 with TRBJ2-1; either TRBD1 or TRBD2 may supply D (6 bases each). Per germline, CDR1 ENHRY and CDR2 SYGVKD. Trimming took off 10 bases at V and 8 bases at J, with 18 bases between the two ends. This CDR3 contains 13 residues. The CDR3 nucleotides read TGTGCCACGCTCGGAGGGCAGGGGCATGAGCAGTTCTTC. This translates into CATLGGQGHEQFF.

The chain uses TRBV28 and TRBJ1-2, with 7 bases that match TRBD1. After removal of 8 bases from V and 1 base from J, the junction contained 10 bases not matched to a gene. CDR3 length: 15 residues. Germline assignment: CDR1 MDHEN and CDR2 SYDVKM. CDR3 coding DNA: TGTGCCAGCTTTAACCCCGGGACAGTTAACTATGGCTACACCTTC. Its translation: CASFNPGTVNYGYTF.

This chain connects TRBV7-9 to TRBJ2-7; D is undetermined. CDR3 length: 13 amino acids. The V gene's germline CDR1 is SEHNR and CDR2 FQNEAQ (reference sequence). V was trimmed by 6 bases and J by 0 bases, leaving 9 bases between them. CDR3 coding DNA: TGTGCCAGCAGTCCCACCAACTCCTACGAGCAGTACTTC. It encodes CASSPTNSYEQYF.

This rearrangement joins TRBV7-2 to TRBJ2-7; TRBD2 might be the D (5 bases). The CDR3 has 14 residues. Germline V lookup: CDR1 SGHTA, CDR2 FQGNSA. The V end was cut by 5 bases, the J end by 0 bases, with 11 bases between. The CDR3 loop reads CASSQKRDSYEQYF. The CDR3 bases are TGTGCCAGCAGCCAAAAGAGGGACTCCTACGAGCAGTACTTC.

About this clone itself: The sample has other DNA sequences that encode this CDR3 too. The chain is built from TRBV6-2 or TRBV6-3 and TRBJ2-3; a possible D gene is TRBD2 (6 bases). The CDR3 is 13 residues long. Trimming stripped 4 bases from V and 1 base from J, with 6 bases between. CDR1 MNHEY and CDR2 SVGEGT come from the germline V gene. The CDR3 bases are TGTGCCAGCAGTTCGGGAGGCACAGATACGCAGTATTTT. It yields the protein CASSSGGTDTQYF.

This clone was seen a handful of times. The CDR3 DNA sequence: TGTGCCAGCAGCCGGACTAGCGGCTCCTACAATGAGCAGTTCTTC. This sequence encodes CASSRTSGSYNEQFF. V usage is TRBV7-8 and J usage is TRBJ2-1; TRBD2 aligns across 10 bases. The trim removed 5 bases at V and 0 bases at J, leaving 1 base unmatched. This CDR3 contains 15 residues. Germline lookup yields CDR1 SGHVS and CDR2 FQNEAQ.

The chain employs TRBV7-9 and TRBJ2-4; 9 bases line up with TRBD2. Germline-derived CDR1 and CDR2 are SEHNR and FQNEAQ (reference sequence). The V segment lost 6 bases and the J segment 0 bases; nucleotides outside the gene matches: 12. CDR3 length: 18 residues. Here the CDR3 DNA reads TGTGCCAGCAGTACGAACTGGGCGGGAGGGATAGCCAAAAACATTCAGTACTTC. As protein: CASSTNWAGGIAKNIQYF.

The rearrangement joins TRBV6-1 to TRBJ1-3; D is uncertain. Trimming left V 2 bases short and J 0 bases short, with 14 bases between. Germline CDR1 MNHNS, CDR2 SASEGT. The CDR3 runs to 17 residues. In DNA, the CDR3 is TGTGCCAGCAGTGAATTCCTCGATCAGAGCTCTGGAAACACCATATATTTT. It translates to CASSEFLDQSSGNTIYF.

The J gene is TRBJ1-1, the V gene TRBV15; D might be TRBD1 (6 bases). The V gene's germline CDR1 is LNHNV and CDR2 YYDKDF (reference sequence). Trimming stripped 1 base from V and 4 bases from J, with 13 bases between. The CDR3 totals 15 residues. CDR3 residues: CATSRGGEGVTEAFF. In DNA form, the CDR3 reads TGTGCCACCAGCAGAGGTGGGGAGGGGGTCACTGAAGCTTTCTTT.